The subject of this entry is one T cell receptor (beta chain). Its antigen remains unidentified. There are 15 residues in the CDR3. CDR1 is SGHRS, CDR2 YFSETQ, per germline. V lost 1 base, J lost 5 bases, and 6 bases stayed unmatched. Method: immunoSEQ multiplex PCR; TCRdb's copy keeps in-frame clones and lacks some. Here the sample spans about 150,000 clones, around 90% being singletons. These data are taken from a study of T cell responses to AZD1222 COVID-19 vaccine. About the research overall: Samples with a second dose at about 4 or about 12 weeks were pooled together.

Notes on the study in general: Two AZD1222 administrations were followed by greater Spike-specific TCR breadth and depth. Nearly half of unique spike-specific TCRs reportedly avoided B.1.351 and B.1.1.7 mutated regions. It should be noted that donors were predominantly white British and more often female, and clonal diversity was possibly underestimated.

This receptor was identified in an adult in good health. Here the sequenced sample was peripheral blood, taken on day 0 of AZD1222 vaccination. V gene TRBV5-1 combines with J gene TRBJ2-1; 7 positions agree with TRBD1. This CDR3 reads CASSLMTGTNNEQFF. In nucleotides, the CDR3 is TGCGCCAGCAGCTTGATGACAGGGACAAACAATGAGCAGTTCTTC.